The 30 T cell receptor beta chains reported below all come from one sample, sequenced in a study of cytomegalovirus exposure and HLA in healthy donors. With 60 Vbeta and 13 Jbeta primers, the PCR was carried out. Profiled with immunoSEQ multiplex PCR; TCRdb holds only in-frame clones, not every one. The profile shows 300,000 or so clones, roughly four fifths of them singletons. Sample: PBMCs. The receptors stem from a woman in her thirties or forties in good health and CMV-seropositive.

J is TRBJ2-1 and V is TRBV18, with 13 bases aligning to TRBD2. The CDR3 sequence is 15 residues long. Germline V gene lookup returns CDR1 KGHSH and CDR2 LQKENI. V shed 5 bases and J 10 bases; nucleotides not matched to a gene: 8. The CDR3 DNA sequence: TGTGCCAGCTCAACGTCCGGGACTAGCGGGATAGAGCAGTTCTTC. Encoded protein: CASSTSGTSGIEQFF.

This clone was seen more than once but under ten times. The chain has TRBV6-5 and TRBJ2-1, with a possible D match to TRBD2 (6 bases). The CDR3 sequence is 16 residues long. V lost 4 bases and J lost 4, with 17 bases in between. In germline, CDR1 is MNHEY, CDR2 SVGAGI. The CDR3 region has the DNA TGTGCCAGCAGTTTTTCCGGGACTTGGGGGTACAATGAGCAGTTCTTC. Amino acids: CASSFSGTWGYNEQFF.

This chain uses TRBV5-6 with TRBJ1-1, with D possibly matching TRBD1 (6 bases). Trimming stripped 5 bases from V and 3 bases from J, with 14 bases between. The germline V gene encodes CDR1 SGHDT and CDR2 YYEEEE. The CDR3 contains 14 residues. This chain's CDR3 is CASRFGGAYTEAFF. The CDR3 DNA reads TGTGCCAGCAGATTCGGGGGGGCGTACACTGAAGCTTTCTTT.

The chain uses TRBV6-5 and TRBJ2-7, with 8 bases matching TRBD1. The length of the CDR3 is 13 residues. Germline V gene lookup returns CDR1 MNHEY and CDR2 SVGAGI. V was pared by 6 bases and J by 5 bases, with 6 bases of the junction left unmatched. CDR3 loop: CASSETGGNEQYF. Here the CDR3 DNA reads TGTGCCAGCAGCGAAACAGGGGGAAACGAGCAGTACTTC.

This chain connects TRBV6-5 to TRBJ2-1, with TRBD2 matching 10 bases. The germline V gene encodes CDR1 MNHEY and CDR2 SVGAGI. With 4 bases clipped from V and 2 bases from J, the junction kept 5 bases outside the gene matches. CDR3 length: 16 residues. The CDR3 DNA reads as TGTGCCAGCAGTTCCCTAGCGGGAGTACCCTACAATGAGCAGTTCTTC. It specifies CASSSLAGVPYNEQFF.

This chain links TRBV10-2 with TRBJ1-1; 9 bases match TRBD1. CDR1 is WSHSY, CDR2 SAAADI, per germline. The CDR3 covers 14 residues. J lost 2 bases, V lost 6 bases, and 4 bases had no gene match. CDR3 bases: TGCGCCAGCAGCCGACAGGGGGGAAACACTGAAGCTTTCTTT. It translates to CASSRQGGNTEAFF.

The rearrangement links TRBV11-2 to TRBJ2-3; 10 nucleotides match TRBD2. Trimming at V came to 4 bases and at J to 1 base, leaving 14 bases not matched to a gene. This CDR3 has 19 amino acids. Per the germline V gene, CDR1 is SGHAT and CDR2 is FQNNGV. The DNA of the CDR3 is TGTGCCAGCAGCTATGGGTGGGGTAGCGGGAGGTCCGGCACAGATACGCAGTATTTT. Amino acid sequence: CASSYGWGSGRSGTDTQYF.

This chain uses TRBV5-1 with TRBJ1-1; D gene ambiguous. Trimming left V 0 bases short and J 10 bases short, with 10 bases between. The CDR3 has 12 amino acids. Germline V gene data show CDR1 as SGHRS and CDR2 as YFSETQ. CDR3 DNA: TGCGCCAGCAGCTTGGATCTGGGCAGAGCTTTCTTT. The encoded protein is CASSLDLGRAFF.

A single count supports this clone. This rearrangement joins TRBV19 to TRBJ2-3; TRBD2 matches 7 bases. The CDR3 runs to 15 residues. The V gene's germline CDR1 is LNHDA and CDR2 SQIVND (reference sequence). The junction had 7 bases not matched to a gene; V was cut back by 6 bases and J by 1 base. CDR3: CASRMGGRGTDTQYF. CDR3 sequence (DNA): TGTGCCAGTAGAATGGGGGGGAGGGGCACAGATACGCAGTATTTT.

This chain links TRBV19 with TRBJ1-1; 8 positions match TRBD1. The CDR3 totals 13 residues. J gave up 4 bases and V 6 bases, and 4 bases lay outside the gene matches. The germline V gene has CDR1 LNHDA and CDR2 SQIVND (reference sequence). The CDR3 spells CASSTGGGTEAFF. DNA of the CDR3: TGTGCCAGTAGCACAGGGGGAGGCACTGAAGCTTTCTTT.

This clone was detected a few times. This sequence joins TRBV5-6 and TRBJ1-4, with TRBD1 matching over 7 bases. With 0 bases clipped from V and 2 bases from J, the junction kept 4 bases outside the gene matches. The germline CDR1 and CDR2 sequences are SGHDT and YYEEEE. CDR3 length: 16 residues. The CDR3 DNA sequence: TGTGCCAGCAGCTTGGCCGGGGGACAGACTAATGAAAAACTGTTTTTT. Protein product: CASSLAGGQTNEKLFF.

The chain has TRBV28 and TRBJ1-4; a possible D gene is TRBD1 (6 bases). Trimming shortened V by 3 bases and J by 7 bases, and 21 bases separated the two germline ends. Germline V gene lookup returns CDR1 MDHEN and CDR2 SYDVKM. The CDR3 length is 17 residues. CDR3 amino acids: CASSLSGPGALFEKLFF. CDR3 DNA: TGTGCCAGCAGTTTGTCCGGACCAGGGGCGCTTTTTGAAAAACTGTTTTTT.

V and J are TRBV7-2 and TRBJ2-3; 9 bases line up with TRBD1. Germline V gene lookup returns CDR1 SGHTA and CDR2 FQGNSA. This CDR3 is built from 15 residues. Trimming took 2 bases from V and 5 from J; bases not matched to a gene: 5. The chain's CDR3 is CASSLTGGSRDTQYF. The CDR3 nucleotides read TGTGCCAGCAGCTTAACAGGGGGCTCAAGAGATACGCAGTATTTT.

This clone was detected only a few times. V usage is TRBV7-8 and J usage is TRBJ2-1, with 9 bases fitting TRBD1. This CDR3 spans 15 amino acids. V dropped 5 bases and J dropped 2; count of bases not matched to a gene: 4. Germline V gene sequence: CDR1 SGHVS, CDR2 FQNEAQ. The CDR3 region has the DNA TGTGCCAGCAGCCCATGGACAGGGGCCTACAATGAGCAGTTCTTC. Translating gives CASSPWTGAYNEQFF.

This chain uses TRBV5-4 with TRBJ2-2; no clear D. The length of the CDR3 is 14 residues. V lost 0 bases and J 3 bases, leaving 6 bases between the germline ends. Per germline, CDR1 SGHNT and CDR2 YYREEE (reference sequence). The CDR3 protein is CASSLDAYTGELFF. CDR3 DNA: TGTGCCAGCAGCTTGGATGCGTACACCGGGGAGCTGTTTTTT. Using reference TRBV5-4 and TRBJ2-2 for the parts outside the CDR3, the full variable domain is ETGVTQSPTHLIKTRGQQVTLRCSSQSGHNTVSWYQQALGQGPQFIFQYYREEENGRGNFPPRFSGLQFPNYSSELNVNALELDDSALYLCASSLDAYTGELFFGEGSRLTVL.

This sequence joins TRBV19 and TRBJ1-1; D ambiguous. Germline CDR1 is LNHDA and CDR2 is SQIVND (reference sequence). The CDR3 is made up of 14 amino acids. Trimming removed 10 bases at V and 1 base at J, with 16 bases between. CDR3 DNA sequence: TGTGCCACCCAGGACTGGGCGGAGAACACTGAAGCTTTCTTT. This sequence encodes CATQDWAENTEAFF.

The chain carries TRBV19 and TRBJ2-7, with 8 bases fitting TRBD1. The junction had 1 base not matched to a gene; V was cut back by 1 base and J by 2 bases. CDR1 LNHDA and CDR2 SQIVND come from the germline V gene (reference sequence). The CDR3 covers 14 residues. The CDR3: CASSIGTGTYEQYF. The CDR3 coding sequence is TGTGCCAGTAGTATAGGGACAGGGACCTACGAGCAGTACTTC.

The V call is TRBV10-3, the J call TRBJ1-1; D unresolved. The CDR3 extends over 15 amino acids. Deletions cut 11 bases from V and 1 base from J, with 20 bases between. Germline assignment: CDR1 ENHRY and CDR2 SYGVKD. The CDR3 sequence: CAAAPQAPWNTEAFF. CDR3 sequence (DNA): TGTGCCGCCGCTCCCCAGGCCCCGTGGAACACTGAAGCTTTCTTT.

The chain employs TRBV4-2 and TRBJ2-1, with 8 bases fitting TRBD2. This CDR3 comprises 17 residues. Germline assignment: CDR1 LGHNA and CDR2 YNFKEQ. Trimming at V came to 3 bases and at J to 1 base, leaving 8 bases not matched to a gene. CDR3 region: CASSHIGRASSYNEQFF. The CDR3 bases are TGTGCCAGCAGCCACATCGGGAGGGCCTCGTCCTACAATGAGCAGTTCTTC.

As to this clone: The junction shows a germline mismatch at one end, possibly a read error. The genes are TRBV30 and TRBJ2-4; 7 bases are shared with TRBD2. This CDR3 has 16 residues. Germline CDR1 GTSNPN, CDR2 SVGIG (reference sequence). The CDR3 nucleotides read TGTGCCTGGAGTGTAGGCGGGAGCGGTACCCTAAACAGTCAGTACTTC. This encodes CAWSVGGSGTLNSQYF.

V is TRBV28 and J is TRBJ2-2; D uncertain. CDR1 and CDR2 from the germline V gene are MDHEN and SYDVKM. V was trimmed by 1 base and J by 0 bases, leaving 6 bases between them. The CDR3 spans 15 residues. The CDR3 DNA sequence: TGTGCCAGCAGTTTATCGTCCGCGAACACCGGGGAGCTGTTTTTT. Translating gives CASSLSSANTGELFF. The full variable domain, rest sourced from reference TRBV28 and TRBJ2-2, is DVKVTQSSRYLVKRTGEKVFLECVQDMDHENMFWYRQDPGLGLRLIYFSYDVKMKEKGDIPEGYSVSREKKERFSLILESASTNQTSMYLCASSLSSANTGELFFGEGSRLTVL.

The chain recombines TRBV25-1 with TRBJ2-2, with D perhaps TRBD1 (6 bases). Germline V gene lookup returns CDR1 MGHDK and CDR2 SYGVNS. The CDR3 is 16 amino acids. Trimming took 3 bases from V and 4 from J, leaving 15 bases between them. CDR3 DNA sequence: TGTGCCAGCAGTGATGACGCTAGGGGGAGCACCGGGGAGCTGTTTTTT. It specifies CASSDDARGSTGELFF. The full variable domain, its missing parts supplied by reference TRBV25-1 and TRBJ2-2, is EADIYQTPRYLVIGTGKKITLECSQTMGHDKMYWYQQDPGMELHLIHYSYGVNSTEKGDLSSESTVSRIRTEHFPLTLESARPSHTSQYLCASSDDARGSTGELFFGEGSRLTVL.

The chain is built from TRBV18 and TRBJ1-6; maybe TRBD1 (6 bases). Germline V CDR1 and CDR2: KGHSH, LQKENI. CDR3 length: 14 residues. V gave up 6 bases and J gave up 7 bases, with 13 bases separating them. CDR3 in DNA: TGTGCCAGCTCCCCCTACCAGGGGAATTCACCCCTCCACTTT. Its protein is CASSPYQGNSPLHF.

CDR3 DNA sequence: TGTGCCAGCAGCCGACTAGCGTACACCGGGGAGCTGTTTTTT. Translation: CASSRLAYTGELFF. The chain has TRBV7-8 and TRBJ2-2, with 8 bases fitting TRBD2. The junction had 2 bases not matched to a gene; V was cut back by 5 bases and J by 3 bases. CDR3 length: 14 residues. The germline V gene encodes CDR1 SGHVS and CDR2 FQNEAQ.

This clone was counted only a few times. The rearrangement joins TRBV11-3 to TRBJ1-2; 10 bases match TRBD1. Per germline, CDR1 SGHNT and CDR2 YENEEA. The trim removed 3 bases at V and 6 bases at J, leaving 7 bases unmatched. The CDR3 contains 15 residues. The CDR3 protein is CASSLPGQGSDGYTF. The DNA of the CDR3 is TGTGCCAGCAGCTTGCCGGGACAGGGGAGCGATGGCTACACCTTC.

The rearrangement links TRBV28 to TRBJ1-4; the D is unclear. CDR1 and CDR2 (germline): MDHEN, SYDVKM. This CDR3 is built from 15 residues. V lost 4 bases and J 6 bases, leaving 15 bases between the germline ends. The CDR3 nucleotides are TGTGCCAGCAGTTATGCGAGGGTTTCAGATGAAAAACTGTTTTTT. As protein: CASSYARVSDEKLFF.

The chain couples TRBV6-5 to TRBJ1-1; unclear D gene. CDR3 length: 15 amino acids. V was clipped by 5 bases and J by 4 bases, with 17 bases between them. Per germline, CDR1 MNHEY and CDR2 SVGAGI. CDR3 DNA: TGTGCCAGCAGTCGGGAGACTGCGGGTGGCACTGAAGCTTTCTTT. Amino acid sequence: CASSRETAGGTEAFF.

With regard to this clone: The same CDR3 arises from other DNA sequences in this sample as well. V usage is TRBV6-1 and J usage is TRBJ2-7; weak D call: TRBD2 (6 bases). In germline, CDR1 is MNHNS, CDR2 SASEGT. The CDR3 is made up of 13 amino acids. V dropped 9 bases and J dropped 2 bases, with 14 bases sitting between them. CDR3: CASLGDSPYEQYF. In DNA, the CDR3 is TGTGCCAGTTTGGGGGACTCTCCCTACGAGCAGTACTTC.

This clone is a singleton in its sample. The chain employs TRBV5-5 and TRBJ2-5; a possible D gene is TRBD1 (6 bases). The CDR3 is made up of 14 amino acids. Germline CDR1 reads SGHKS; CDR2 reads YYEKEE (reference sequence). V gave up 2 bases and J gave up 2 bases, with 10 bases separating them. CDR3 nucleotides: TGTGCCAGCAGCTTCCCGGGACAACAAGAGACCCAGTACTTC. Amino acid sequence: CASSFPGQQETQYF.

The chain joins TRBV6-6 to TRBJ2-3; 8 bases agree with TRBD2. The junction had 5 bases not matched to a gene; V was cut back by 5 bases and J by 4 bases. Germline V gene sequence: CDR1 MNHNY, CDR2 SVGAGI (reference sequence). The CDR3 is made up of 14 amino acids. Here the CDR3 DNA reads TGTGCCAGCAGTCACGGGACTAGTGCAGATACGCAGTATTTT. It is translated as CASSHGTSADTQYF.